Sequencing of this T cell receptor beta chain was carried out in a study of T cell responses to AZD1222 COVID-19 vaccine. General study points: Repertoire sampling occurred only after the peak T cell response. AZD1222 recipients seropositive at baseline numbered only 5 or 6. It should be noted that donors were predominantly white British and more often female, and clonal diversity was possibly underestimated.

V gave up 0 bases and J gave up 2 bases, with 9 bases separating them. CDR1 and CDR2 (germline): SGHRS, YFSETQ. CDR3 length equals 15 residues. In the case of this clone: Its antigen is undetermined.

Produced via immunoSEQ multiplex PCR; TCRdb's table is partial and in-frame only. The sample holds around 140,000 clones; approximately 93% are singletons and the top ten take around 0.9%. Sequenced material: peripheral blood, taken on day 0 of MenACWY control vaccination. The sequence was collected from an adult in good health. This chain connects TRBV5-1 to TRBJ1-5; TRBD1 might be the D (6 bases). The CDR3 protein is CASSLEGQGNQPQHF. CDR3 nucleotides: TGCGCCAGCAGCTTGGAGGGACAAGGCAATCAGCCCCAGCATTTT.